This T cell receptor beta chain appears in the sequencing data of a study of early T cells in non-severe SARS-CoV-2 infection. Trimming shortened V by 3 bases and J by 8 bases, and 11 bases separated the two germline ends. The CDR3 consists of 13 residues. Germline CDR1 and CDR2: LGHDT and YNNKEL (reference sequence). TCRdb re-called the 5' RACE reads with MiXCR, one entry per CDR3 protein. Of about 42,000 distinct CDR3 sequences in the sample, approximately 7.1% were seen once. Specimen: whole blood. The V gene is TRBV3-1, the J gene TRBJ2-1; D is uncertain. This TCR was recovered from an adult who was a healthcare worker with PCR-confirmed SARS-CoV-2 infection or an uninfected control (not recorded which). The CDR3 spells CASSHRLEDEQFF. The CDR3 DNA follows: TGTGCCAGCAGCCACCGCCTAGAGGATGAGCAGTTCTTC.